One and the same sample provided the 27 T cell receptor beta chains below, sequenced in a study of T cell responses to AZD1222 COVID-19 vaccine. This table comes from immunoSEQ multiplex PCR, and its TCRdb copy is limited to in-frame clones, with some not included. The table has about 99,000 clones, 90% seen once; the top ten hold more than 4.5%. Here the sequenced sample was peripheral blood, taken on day 0 of AZD1222 vaccination. Receptors originate from an adult in good health.

This clone was detected only a few times. The J gene is TRBJ2-5, the V gene TRBV5-4; D unclear. This CDR3 is 13 amino acids long. CDR1 SGHNT and CDR2 YYREEE come from the germline V gene (reference sequence). Trimming shortened V by 4 bases and J by 3 bases, and 10 bases separated the two germline ends. The CDR3 nucleotides are TGTGCCAGCAGCCCATGGGGAAAAGAGACCCAGTACTTC. Translation: CASSPWGKETQYF.

In its sample, this clone was seen a few times. The chain joins TRBV2 to TRBJ1-5; D is ambiguous. There are 13 residues in the CDR3. Germline CDR1 reads SNHLY; CDR2 reads FYNNEI. The germline V and J ends were trimmed by 4 bases and 3 bases, with 7 bases remaining between them. CDR3 nucleotides: TGTGCCAGCAGTGTTGCGGCCAATCAGCCCCAGCATTTT. It specifies CASSVAANQPQHF. Full variable domain (rest looked up from reference TRBV2 and TRBJ1-5): EPEVTQTPSHQVTQMGQEVILRCVPISNHLYFYWYRQILGQKVEFLVSFYNNEISEKSEIFDDQFSVERPDGSNFTLKIRSTKLEDSAMYFCASSVAANQPQHFGDGTRLSIL.

The chain links TRBV6-1 to TRBJ1-5; D is unclear. V shed 3 bases and J shed 8 bases, with 14 bases lying between them. Per the germline V gene, CDR1 is MNHNS and CDR2 is SASEGT. This CDR3 is built from 14 residues. The CDR3 nucleotides read TGTGCCAGCAGTGATCCGGGCCCCCGGGAGCCCCAGCATTTT. Protein: CASSDPGPREPQHF.

The chain employs TRBV18 and TRBJ1-1; the D is unclear. This CDR3 region has 15 residues. V lost 2 bases and J lost 2, with 12 bases in between. In germline, CDR1 is KGHSH, CDR2 LQKENI. The CDR3 DNA reads TGTGCCAGCTCACCAGAAAGGGTGGGCAACACTGAAGCTTTCTTT. It encodes CASSPERVGNTEAFF.

The CDR3 here is CASSRTLAGGDNEQFF. CDR3 DNA: TGTGCCAGCTCACGGACCCTAGCGGGGGGGGATAATGAGCAGTTCTTC. The chain joins TRBV18 to TRBJ2-1, with TRBD2 identical over 12 bases. The CDR3 runs to 16 residues. Germline values: CDR1 KGHSH, CDR2 LQKENI. V gave up 4 bases and J gave up 7 bases; unmatched junction bases: 8.

This chain uses TRBV12-3 or TRBV12-4 with TRBJ1-2, with D uncertain. Trimming stripped 7 bases from V and 1 base from J, with 10 bases between. CDR3 length equals 13 residues. The CDR3 reads CASNGGSNYGYTF. The CDR3 coding sequence is TGTGCCAGCAACGGCGGGAGTAACTATGGCTACACCTTC.

The rearrangement uses TRBV9 and TRBJ1-3; unclear D gene. CDR1 and CDR2 (germline): SGDLS, YYNGEE. The CDR3 runs to 18 residues. The ends were cut back, 4 bases at V and 3 bases at J, with 23 bases in the middle. CDR3 sequence (DNA): TGTGCCAGCAGCAAACATCACAACGACGAGGGTGGTGGAAACACCATATATTTT. This translates into CASSKHHNDEGGGNTIYF.

This chain joins TRBV23-1 and TRBJ2-5; 9 bases fit TRBD1. TRBV23-1 is annotated as an ORF whose role is uncertain. This CDR3 region has 16 residues. V lost 6 bases, J lost 3 bases, and 11 bases stayed unmatched. The CDR3, as DNA: TGCGCCAGCAGCAGAGAGCTCGACAGGGGGAAAGAGACCCAGTACTTC. Protein product: CASSRELDRGKETQYF.

The rearrangement uses TRBV4-1 and TRBJ1-2; unclear D gene. V was cut by 0 bases and J by 1 base, with 9 bases left in between. Germline V gene lookup returns CDR1 MGHRA and CDR2 YSYEKL. CDR3 length equals 15 residues. The CDR3 loop is CASSQDPDGNYGYTF. CDR3 in DNA: TGCGCCAGCAGCCAAGACCCAGACGGTAACTATGGCTACACCTTC.

The rearrangement uses TRBV29-1 and TRBJ1-5, with TRBD1 matching 8 bases. The CDR3 has 14 amino acids. CDR1 is SQVTM, CDR2 ANQGSEA, per germline. V shed 4 bases, J shed 3 bases, and the junction held 5 bases outside the gene matches. The CDR3 reads CSVGQGFPNQPQHF. Written as DNA, the CDR3 is TGCAGCGTTGGACAGGGGTTTCCCAATCAGCCCCAGCATTTT.

V and J are TRBV7-3 and TRBJ2-5; 7 nucleotides agree with TRBD1. This CDR3 spans 15 amino acids. CDR1 is SGHTA and CDR2 is FQGTGA in the germline V gene. The V gene end was trimmed by 5 bases and the J gene end by 4 bases; junction bases not matched to a gene: 10. CDR3 coding DNA: TGTGCCAGCAGCCGCAGACAGGGCGAGGGAGAGACCCAGTACTTC. Its translation: CASSRRQGEGETQYF.

The rearrangement joins TRBV27 to TRBJ2-7; D is unresolved. The V end lost 8 bases, the J end lost 3 bases, and 23 bases lay between the germline ends. From germline, CDR1 is MNHEY and CDR2 SMNVEV (reference sequence). The CDR3 is 16 residues long. Here the CDR3 reads CASRDVVDIPVYEQYF. The CDR3 nucleotides read TGTGCCAGCCGCGATGTTGTTGACATTCCCGTCTACGAGCAGTACTTC.

This chain links TRBV30 with TRBJ1-2; no definite D call. Germline-derived CDR1 and CDR2 are GTSNPN and SVGIG (reference sequence). With 8 bases removed from V and 7 bases from J, the gap between germline ends came to 17 bases. CDR3 length equals 12 residues. For the CDR3, the DNA is TGTGCCCACCAGGACTCCGAGGGTGGCTACACCTTC. It encodes CAHQDSEGGYTF. Using reference TRBV30 and TRBJ1-2 for the parts outside the CDR3, the full variable domain is SQTIHQWPATLVQPVGSPLSLECTVEGTSNPNLYWYRQAAGRGLQLLFYSVGIGQISSEVPQNLSASRPQDRQFILSSKKLLLSDSGFYLCAHQDSEGGYTFGSGTRLTVV.

CDR3 nucleotides: TGTGCCAGCAGCCGACTCGTCCTTGGGGTAGGGAGCACTGAAGCTTTCTTT. As protein: CASSRLVLGVGSTEAFF. The V gene is TRBV5-5, the J gene TRBJ1-1; D uncertain. The CDR3 is 17 residues long. Between the trimmed V and J ends, which lost 4 bases and 4 bases, there was a span of 23 bases. CDR1 and CDR2 from the germline V gene are SGHKS and YYEKEE (reference sequence).

This chain links TRBV28 with TRBJ2-7; D tentatively reads TRBD1 or TRBD2 (5 bases each). CDR3 length equals 15 residues. Trimming removed 8 bases at V and 3 bases at J, with 20 bases between. Germline-derived CDR1 and CDR2 are MDHEN and SYDVKM. CDR3 sequence reads: CASCSISRGCYEQYF. The CDR3 DNA is TGTGCCAGCTGTAGTATTAGTCGGGGCTGCTACGAGCAGTACTTC.

This clone was counted only a few times. V is TRBV27 and J is TRBJ1-1; 9 nucleotides align to TRBD1. After removal of 5 bases from V and 4 bases from J, the junction contained 8 bases not matched to a gene. The CDR3 contains 15 residues. CDR1 MNHEY and CDR2 SMNVEV come from the germline V gene (reference sequence). The CDR3 nucleotides read TGTGCCAGCAGTACAAACAGGGGGCGGGGCACTGAAGCTTTCTTT. This sequence encodes CASSTNRGRGTEAFF.

This chain uses TRBV28 with TRBJ2-7; TRBD2 might be the D (5 bases). Trimming stripped 4 bases from V and 1 base from J, with 17 bases between. Germline lookup yields CDR1 MDHEN and CDR2 SYDVKM. The CDR3 consists of 16 residues. The CDR3 reads CASSSTLRVLSYEQYF. CDR3 in DNA: TGTGCCAGCAGTTCCACCTTGAGGGTTTTGTCCTACGAGCAGTACTTC.

The chain links TRBV6-2 or TRBV6-3 to TRBJ2-1, with D possibly being TRBD1 (5 bases). Germline CDR1 reads MNHEY; CDR2 reads SVGEGT. The CDR3 loop spans 14 amino acids. The V end was cut by 2 bases, the J end by 6 bases, with 11 bases between. CDR3 in DNA: TGTGCCAGCAGTTACCAGGGTAGCCTCAATGAGCAGTTCTTC. This translates into CASSYQGSLNEQFF.

This chain uses TRBV7-3 with TRBJ2-7, with D perhaps TRBD2 (5 bases). The CDR3 runs 13 residues. In germline, CDR1 is SGHTA, CDR2 FQGTGA. The V and J ends lost 2 bases and 6 bases respectively, with 11 bases between them. This CDR3 is CASSLSSGVEQYF. DNA for the CDR3: TGTGCCAGCAGCTTATCTTCCGGGGTCGAGCAGTACTTC.

The rearrangement joins TRBV7-6 to TRBJ2-7; 8 bases are shared with TRBD1. Germline trimming cut 0 bases from V and 3 bases from J; bases unmatched to any gene: 16. The CDR3 runs to 19 residues. Germline assignment: CDR1 SGHVS and CDR2 FNYEAQ. The CDR3 nucleotides are TGTGCCAGCAGCTTAGCGCCCGAGCCTTTTGCAGGACAGGGCTACGAGCAGTACTTC. The encoded protein is CASSLAPEPFAGQGYEQYF.

The chain couples TRBV7-2 to TRBJ1-3; TRBD1 matches 9 bases. Germline V gene sequence: CDR1 SGHTA, CDR2 FQGNSA. V gave up 4 bases and J gave up 3 bases; unmatched junction bases: 4. The CDR3 is 15 residues long. CDR3 protein: CASSWTGVRGNTIYF. The CDR3 DNA sequence: TGTGCCAGCAGCTGGACAGGGGTTCGTGGAAACACCATATATTTT.

The CDR3 sequence is CASNRGWANEKLFF. The CDR3 DNA sequence: TGTGCCAGCAACCGGGGTTGGGCTAATGAAAAACTGTTTTTT. The V call is TRBV6-5, the J call TRBJ1-4; D remains ambiguous. The CDR3 runs 14 residues. Germline V CDR1 and CDR2: MNHEY, SVGAGI. V dropped 7 bases and J dropped 3 bases, with 12 bases sitting between them.

In its sample, this clone was seen once. The chain joins TRBV2 to TRBJ1-1; D is uncertain. The CDR3 covers 13 residues. Between the trimmed V and J ends, which lost 3 bases and 0 bases, there was a span of 5 bases. CDR1 and CDR2 from the germline V gene are SNHLY and FYNNEI. The CDR3, as DNA: TGTGCCAGCAGTGACAGCATGAACACTGAAGCTTTCTTT. The encoded protein is CASSDSMNTEAFF.

The V and J genes are TRBV7-9 and TRBJ1-5, with a possible D match to TRBD1 (6 bases). The germline gives CDR1 SEHNR, CDR2 FQNEAQ (reference sequence). The CDR3 sequence is 13 residues long. Trimming stripped 1 base from V and 6 bases from J, with 7 bases between. The CDR3 DNA reads as TGTGCCAGCAGCTTAGACAGGGCTCAGCCCCAGCATTTT. Translated, it gives CASSLDRAQPQHF. Looking up the rest from reference TRBV7-9 and TRBJ1-5 gives the full variable domain: DTGVSQNPRHKITKRGQNVTFRCDPISEHNRLYWYRQTLGQGPEFLTYFQNEAQLEKSRLLSDRFSAERPKGSFSTLEIQRTEQGDSAMYLCASSLDRAQPQHFGDGTRLSIL.

This chain joins TRBV6-6 and TRBJ2-3; D perhaps matches TRBD2 (5 bases). CDR1 and CDR2 from the germline V gene are MNHNY and SVGAGI (reference sequence). The CDR3 is made up of 15 amino acids. V lost 6 bases, J lost 3 bases, and 16 bases lay in between. The CDR3 here is CASRTGSAWTDTQYF. CDR3 DNA sequence: TGTGCCAGCAGAACGGGGTCAGCTTGGACAGATACGCAGTATTTT.

This chain joins TRBV2 and TRBJ1-2; no definite D call. Germline CDR1 is SNHLY and CDR2 is FYNNEI. The V end lost 6 bases, the J end lost 4 bases, and 15 bases lay between the germline ends. The CDR3 extends over 14 amino acids. The CDR3 DNA sequence: TGTGCCAGCAGGTGGACGCAGAACAGCTATGGCTACACCTTC. Protein product: CASRWTQNSYGYTF.

The V gene is TRBV18, the J gene TRBJ2-5; D not resolved. The CDR3 extends over 13 amino acids. Trimming removed 0 bases at V and 5 bases at J, with 7 bases between. Germline assignment: CDR1 KGHSH and CDR2 LQKENI. CDR3 protein: CASSPPGLETQYF. For the CDR3, the DNA is TGTGCCAGCTCACCACCGGGGTTGGAGACCCAGTACTTC. The entire variable domain, with the rest obtained from reference TRBV18 and TRBJ2-5, is as follows: NAGVMQNPRHLVRRRGQEARLRCSPMKGHSHVYWYRQLPEEGLKFMVYLQKENIIDESGMPKERFSAEFPKEGPSILRIQQVVRGDSAAYFCASSPPGLETQYFGPGTRLLVL.